This TCR beta chain was retrieved from a study of blood T cell repertoires in COVID-19. The CDR3 is 13 residues long. Trimming removed 8 bases from V and 6 bases from J; junction bases left unmatched: 4. CDR1 is MDHEN, CDR2 SYDVKM, per germline. Turning to this clone: The sample has other DNA sequences that encode this CDR3 too.

Participants came from about 23 US areas, aged about 18 to 95 years. Participant reports of clinical history set cohort assignment. This table comes from immunoSEQ multiplex PCR, and its TCRdb copy is limited to in-frame clones, with some not included. The sample has 360,000 or so clones; roughly 84% are singletons. The rearrangement links TRBV28 to TRBJ1-6, with TRBD1 identical over 7 bases. The sequence was collected from a woman aged 25 to 39 who had recovered from COVID-19. The sequencing sample was made of PBMCs or T cells enriched from blood (not recorded which). The CDR3 protein is CASGDRVNSPLHF. CDR3 sequence (DNA): TGTGCCAGCGGTGACAGGGTTAATTCACCCCTCCACTTT.